A selection of T cell receptor beta chains follows, all from one sample in a study of T cell responses to AZD1222 COVID-19 vaccine. The assay was immunoSEQ multiplex PCR, and TCRdb's table has in-frame clones only and misses some. The data show 200,000 or so clones, more than 75% seen once. This sample comprised peripheral blood, obtained on day 0 of MenACWY control vaccination. The receptor set was obtained from an adult in good health. Each CDR3 is given with its conserved first and last residue. D genes are given only for firm matches. Clone size is not always given. Where it is, it says once, few, many or a class for expanded clones.

d_gene	len	abundance	v_gene	j_gene	CDR3aa	CDR3nt
-	14	-	TRBV9	TRBJ2-7	CASSSEGGPYEQYF	TGTGCCAGCAGCTCTGAGGGTGGGCCCTACGAGCAGTACTTC
TRBD1	16	-	TRBV7-3	TRBJ2-2	CASSPSTGAHTGELFF	TGTGCCAGCAGCCCGTCGACAGGGGCGCACACCGGGGAGCTGTTTTTT
-	12	-	TRBV3-1/TRBV3-2	TRBJ1-5	CASSQGWQPQHF	TGTGCCAGCAGCCAGGGCTGGCAGCCCCAGCATTTT
-	12	few	TRBV25-1	TRBJ2-7	CASSRDSIEQYF	TGTGCCAGCAGCCGGGACTCCATCGAGCAGTACTTC
-	15	-	TRBV5-1	TRBJ1-1	CASSLEPGSYTEAFF	TGCGCCAGCAGCTTGGAACCGGGATCATACACTGAAGCTTTCTTT
-	13	-	TRBV7-9	TRBJ2-7	CASSLLFEPRQYF	TGTGCCAGCAGCTTACTATTCGAACCTCGTCAGTACTTC
TRBD1	15	-	TRBV6-2/TRBV6-3	TRBJ1-2	CASSYFGTGRDGYTF	TGTGCCAGCAGTTACTTCGGGACAGGGAGGGATGGCTACACCTTC
-	16	once	TRBV7-9	TRBJ1-2	CASSLAPSGIGYGYTF	TGTGCCAGCAGCTTAGCGCCTTCAGGGATCGGCTATGGCTACACCTTC
-	12	-	TRBV7-9	TRBJ1-4	CASSPNGEKLFF	TGTGCCAGCAGCCCAAATGGGGAAAAACTGTTTTTT
TRBD2	13	-	TRBV19	TRBJ2-1	CASSPTSGVEQFF	TGTGCCAGTAGTCCGACTAGCGGGGTCGAGCAGTTCTTC
-	16	-	TRBV11-1	TRBJ2-1	CASSLAPDSSYNEQFF	TGTGCCAGCAGCTTAGCACCTGACAGCTCCTACAATGAGCAGTTCTTC
-	15	-	TRBV7-6	TRBJ2-7	CASSLDHLSSYEQYF	TGTGCCAGCAGCTTAGATCACCTGTCCTCCTACGAGCAGTACTTC
-	15	-	TRBV21-1	TRBJ1-4	CASSKVEGVDEKLFF	TGTGCCAGCAGCAAAGTCGAGGGGGTAGATGAAAAACTGTTTTTT
-	13	-	TRBV27	TRBJ2-1	CASSLGSIYEQFF	TGTGCCAGCAGTTTAGGCTCTATCTATGAGCAGTTCTTC
-	15	-	TRBV30	TRBJ1-6	CAWKVGGAYNSPLHF	TGTGCCTGGAAGGTCGGGGGGGCGTATAATTCACCCCTCCACTTT
-	16	-	TRBV4-2	TRBJ2-2	CASRQEGTRNTGELFF	TGTGCCAGCAGACAAGAAGGGACGAGGAACACCGGGGAGCTGTTTTTT
-	16	-	TRBV18	TRBJ2-2	CASSPLDQANTGELFF	TGTGCCAGCTCACCCTTAGACCAAGCGAACACCGGGGAGCTGTTTTTT
TRBD2	16	once	TRBV4-1	TRBJ2-7	CASSQEVSGSLNEQYF	TGCGCCAGCAGCCAAGAGGTTAGCGGGAGTTTGAACGAGCAGTACTTC
-	14	-	TRBV10-3	TRBJ2-7	CAISETQGSYEQYF	TGTGCCATCAGTGAGACACAGGGTTCCTACGAGCAGTACTTC
-	14	-	TRBV3-1/TRBV3-2	TRBJ1-1	CASTGLQGNTEAFF	TGTGCCAGCACTGGACTACAGGGGAACACTGAAGCTTTCTTT
-	12	-	TRBV7-2	TRBJ2-1	CASSQTSYEQFF	TGTGCCAGCAGCCAAACTAGCTATGAGCAGTTCTTC
TRBD1	16	-	TRBV27	TRBJ2-7	CASSLIGGQGSDEQYF	TGTGCCAGCAGTTTGATTGGGGGACAGGGGAGCGACGAGCAGTACTTC
TRBD2	17	-	TRBV5-6	TRBJ2-3	CASSRGVLSGDPRTQYF	TGTGCCAGCAGCCGAGGCGTCCTTAGCGGGGACCCTCGTACGCAGTATTTT
TRBD1	15	-	TRBV6-5	TRBJ1-2	CASSRTGGQDYGYTF	TGTGCCAGCAGCCGGACAGGGGGTCAGGACTATGGCTACACCTTC
-	13	-	TRBV19	TRBJ2-3	CASSIIDRDTQYF	TGTGCCAGTAGTATTATAGATCGGGATACGCAGTATTTT
TRBD1	14	-	TRBV7-9	TRBJ2-7	CASSFNGQGAEQYF	TGTGCCAGCAGCTTTAACGGACAGGGGGCCGAGCAGTACTTC
-	12	-	TRBV29-1	TRBJ1-2	CSVDGAGSRYTF	TGCAGCGTTGATGGAGCCGGGAGTCGCTACACCTTC
-	15	-	TRBV7-2	TRBJ2-7	CASSLNLGGPYEQYF	TGTGCCAGCAGCTTAAATCTCGGGGGTCCCTACGAGCAGTACTTC
-	15	-	TRBV9	TRBJ2-7	CASSVAGESSYEQYF	TGTGCCAGCAGCGTAGCGGGGGAAAGCTCCTACGAGCAGTACTTC
TRBD1	13	-	TRBV2	TRBJ2-7	CASLRDRGREQYF	TGTGCCAGCCTACGGGACAGGGGCCGCGAGCAGTACTTC
TRBD2	14	-	TRBV6-5	TRBJ2-1	CASSYAGGDNEQFF	TGTGCCAGCAGTTACGCGGGGGGGGACAATGAGCAGTTCTTC
TRBD2	17	-	TRBV2	TRBJ2-5	CASSEAGPGLAMETQYF	TGTGCCAGCAGTGAAGCGGGGCCGGGACTAGCGATGGAGACCCAGTACTTC
-	16	-	TRBV7-2	TRBJ1-2	CASSLATGASNYGYTF	TGTGCCAGCAGCTTAGCGACAGGCGCCTCTAACTATGGCTACACCTTC
-	15	-	TRBV19	TRBJ2-5	CASSPGAGRQETQYF	TGTGCCAGTAGTCCCGGCGCGGGTCGCCAAGAGACCCAGTACTTC
-	14	-	TRBV6-5	TRBJ2-5	CASSSSVSAETQYF	TGTGCCAGCAGTTCTAGCGTATCTGCAGAGACCCAGTACTTC
-	15	-	TRBV5-4	TRBJ1-2	CASSLFLNGDYGYTF	TGTGCCAGCAGCTTGTTCCTCAACGGGGACTATGGCTACACCTTC
-	16	-	TRBV6-2/TRBV6-3	TRBJ2-6	CASSYSGGSGANVLTF	TGTGCCAGCAGTTACTCTGGGGGCTCTGGGGCCAACGTCCTGACTTTC
-	13	-	TRBV19	TRBJ1-2	CASSSEQDYGYTF	TGTGCCAGTAGCTCTGAACAGGACTATGGCTACACCTTC
TRBD2	12	-	TRBV5-6	TRBJ2-7	CASSWSSGGTYF	TGTGCCAGCAGCTGGAGTAGCGGGGGCACGTACTTC
-	14	-	TRBV5-6	TRBJ1-2	CASSWEGANYGYTF	TGTGCCAGCAGTTGGGAGGGGGCTAACTATGGCTACACCTTC
-	15	-	TRBV28	TRBJ1-1	CASSLFSQGPTEAFF	TGTGCCAGCAGTTTATTCTCGCAGGGCCCCACTGAAGCTTTCTTT
-	13	-	TRBV7-8	TRBJ2-7	CASSRSGPYEQYF	TGTGCCAGCAGCCGGAGCGGGCCCTACGAGCAGTACTTC
TRBD1	14	-	TRBV18	TRBJ2-5	CASSPDRGGETQYF	TGTGCCAGCTCACCGGACAGGGGTGGGGAGACCCAGTACTTC
TRBD2	15	-	TRBV3-1/TRBV3-2	TRBJ2-1	CASSHVTSGENEQFF	TGTGCCAGCAGCCATGTGACTAGCGGGGAGAATGAGCAGTTCTTC
-	13	-	TRBV28	TRBJ1-1	CASRLGGGTEAFF	TGTGCCAGCAGGTTAGGGGGGGGGACTGAAGCTTTCTTT
TRBD1	13	-	TRBV30	TRBJ1-1	CAWRGQRDTEAFF	TGTGCCTGGAGGGGACAGAGGGACACTGAAGCTTTCTTT
-	16	-	TRBV5-5	TRBJ2-2	CASSLLSSRGTGELFF	TGTGCCAGCAGCTTGCTAAGTTCGAGGGGCACCGGGGAGCTGTTTTTT
-	12	-	TRBV29-1	TRBJ2-7	CSVQRGTGEQYF	TGCAGCGTTCAACGGGGGACGGGGGAGCAGTACTTC
TRBD1	14	-	TRBV5-1	TRBJ2-7	CASSLVGQGNEQYF	TGCGCCAGCAGCTTGGTGGGACAGGGGAACGAGCAGTACTTC
-	15	once	TRBV15	TRBJ2-3	CATSMTASGTDTQYF	TGTGCCACCAGCATGACGGCTAGCGGCACAGATACGCAGTATTTT
-	16	-	TRBV28	TRBJ1-6	CASRLPAGAGNSPLHF	TGTGCCAGCAGACTACCGGCAGGGGCAGGTAATTCACCCCTCCACTTT
TRBD2	15	-	TRBV5-1	TRBJ2-1	CASSPRDYSYNEQFF	TGCGCCAGCAGCCCCCGGGACTACTCCTACAATGAGCAGTTCTTC